Following are 24 T cell receptor beta chains from one sample sequenced in a study of technical replicates of blood from a few donors. Assay used: immunoSEQ multiplex PCR; TCRdb lists only in-frame clones, some missing. The profile shows tens of thousands of clones, nearly 97% of them singletons. Sequencing input: T cells isolated from PBMCs. Receptor source: a human donor in good health.

J is TRBJ2-5 and V is TRBV5-6; D unresolved. Germline CDR1 and CDR2: SGHDT and YYEEEE. V was trimmed by 1 base and J by 5 bases, leaving 15 bases between them. The CDR3 runs 15 residues. In DNA, the CDR3 is TGTGCCAGCAGCTTGAGTATCCTGACAATGGAGACCCAGTACTTC. This translates into CASSLSILTMETQYF.

The chain carries TRBV5-4 and TRBJ2-7; 8 nucleotides line up with TRBD2. The germline V gene encodes CDR1 SGHNT and CDR2 YYREEE (reference sequence). This CDR3 spans 17 amino acids. J was trimmed by 0 bases and V by 2 bases; bases with no gene match: 10. The DNA for the CDR3 is TGTGCCAGCAGCTTTCGACCGACTAGCGCAGCCTCCTACGAGCAGTACTTC. This encodes CASSFRPTSAASYEQYF. Combining the CDR3 with reference TRBV5-4 and TRBJ2-7 gives the whole variable domain ETGVTQSPTHLIKTRGQQVTLRCSSQSGHNTVSWYQQALGQGPQFIFQYYREEENGRGNFPPRFSGLQFPNYSSELNVNALELDDSALYLCASSFRPTSAASYEQYFGPGTRLTVT.

This chain uses TRBV6-1 with TRBJ2-7, with 7 positions matching TRBD2. The germline V gene encodes CDR1 MNHNS and CDR2 SASEGT. J gave up 0 bases and V 7 bases, and 3 bases lay outside the gene matches. CDR3 length equals 13 residues. The CDR3 DNA is TGTGCCAGCACGGCTAGCGGCTCCTACGAGCAGTACTTC. Amino acid sequence: CASTASGSYEQYF.

The V and J genes are TRBV29-1 and TRBJ2-2; TRBD1 aligns across 10 bases. Trimming took 6 bases from V and 5 from J; bases not matched to a gene: 9. The CDR3 length is 15 residues. Per germline, CDR1 SQVTM and CDR2 ANQGSEA. For the CDR3, the DNA is TGCAGCGTCCTACCCGGGACAGGGGTGACCGGGGAGCTGTTTTTT. Amino acids: CSVLPGTGVTGELFF.

The chain has TRBV19 and TRBJ2-6; tentatively, D is TRBD2 (5 bases). From germline, CDR1 is LNHDA and CDR2 SQIVND (reference sequence). The CDR3 loop spans 16 amino acids. V lost 4 bases and J lost 4, with 14 bases in between. Written as DNA, the CDR3 is TGTGCCAGTAGTAGCGTCGCCCGGGAAGGGGCCAACGTCCTGACTTTC. Residues: CASSSVAREGANVLTF.

This clone has only one observation. The rearrangement links TRBV18 to TRBJ2-7, with D perhaps matching TRBD1 (6 bases). Germline assignment: CDR1 KGHSH and CDR2 LQKENI. V dropped 2 bases and J dropped 3 bases, with 11 bases sitting between them. The CDR3 is 14 amino acids. CDR3 DNA: TGTGCCAGCTCACCAGAGGTGGGACACTACGAGCAGTACTTC. Its protein is CASSPEVGHYEQYF.

This rearrangement joins TRBV7-8 to TRBJ2-1; 13 bases fit TRBD2. This CDR3 contains 15 residues. V shed 5 bases and J 10 bases; nucleotides not matched to a gene: 8. The V gene's germline CDR1 is SGHVS and CDR2 FQNEAQ. This chain's CDR3 is CASSRSGLAGYEQFF. CDR3 DNA sequence: TGTGCCAGCAGCCGTTCGGGACTAGCGGGATACGAGCAGTTCTTC.

CDR3 in amino acids: CASSDVQGGYNSPLHF. The CDR3 region has the DNA TGTGCCAGCAGTGATGTACAGGGGGGTTATAATTCACCCCTCCACTTT. The chain links TRBV25-1 to TRBJ1-6; 8 bases agree with TRBD1. The CDR3 consists of 16 residues. Germline loops: CDR1 MGHDK, CDR2 SYGVNS. The V segment lost 3 bases and the J segment 4 bases; nucleotides outside the gene matches: 5.

This clone was found once. This chain joins TRBV28 and TRBJ1-2; D may be TRBD1 (6 bases). The CDR3 sequence is 13 residues long. The V gene's germline CDR1 is MDHEN and CDR2 SYDVKM. V was trimmed by 6 bases and J by 7 bases, leaving 15 bases between them. The CDR3 sequence is CASSRGGVVGYTF. The CDR3 DNA reads as TGTGCCAGCAGCCGAGGGGGAGTTGTTGGCTACACCTTC.

The gene calls are TRBV4-1 and TRBJ1-4; D perhaps matches TRBD1 (5 bases). Germline loops: CDR1 MGHRA, CDR2 YSYEKL. Trimming took 3 bases from V and 5 from J, leaving 16 bases between them. This CDR3 has 16 residues. The CDR3 region is CASSQKVQAPNEKLFF. The CDR3 DNA is TGCGCCAGCAGCCAGAAAGTACAGGCTCCGAATGAAAAACTGTTTTTT.

The V gene is TRBV7-9, the J gene TRBJ2-7; 10 bases agree with TRBD1. After removal of 7 bases from V and 5 bases from J, the junction contained 8 bases not matched to a gene. CDR3 length: 14 amino acids. Germline V gene sequence: CDR1 SEHNR, CDR2 FQNEAQ (reference sequence). In nucleotides, the CDR3 is TGTGCCAGCAAAAAGACAGGGGGCAGTGACGAGCAGTACTTC. This gives the protein CASKKTGGSDEQYF. Using reference TRBV7-9 and TRBJ2-7 for the parts outside the CDR3, the full variable domain is DTGVSQNPRHKITKRGQNVTFRCDPISEHNRLYWYRQTLGQGPEFLTYFQNEAQLEKSRLLSDRFSAERPKGSFSTLEIQRTEQGDSAMYLCASKKTGGSDEQYFGPGTRLTVT.

The V call is TRBV19, the J call TRBJ2-1; D possibly corresponds to TRBD1 (5 bases). CDR3 length: 15 amino acids. Germline lookup yields CDR1 LNHDA and CDR2 SQIVND (reference sequence). V dropped 3 bases and J dropped 2 bases, with 11 bases sitting between them. The CDR3 sequence: CASSMWQGPYNEQFF. The DNA of the CDR3 is TGTGCCAGTAGTATGTGGCAGGGCCCCTACAATGAGCAGTTCTTC.

The V gene is TRBV7-8, the J gene TRBJ1-5; D is undetermined. Germline loops: CDR1 SGHVS, CDR2 FQNEAQ. The CDR3 extends over 14 amino acids. The ends were cut back, 1 base at V and 7 bases at J, with 11 bases in the middle. DNA of the CDR3: TGTGCCAGCAGCTTAGTTCCGGCTAGGCAGCCCCAGCATTTT. Translated: CASSLVPARQPQHF.

In the case of this clone: The identical CDR3 is also encoded by other nucleotide sequences in the sample. This chain links TRBV7-9 with TRBJ2-2, with 9 bases that match TRBD1. The CDR3 has 15 residues. Germline V gene data show CDR1 as SEHNR and CDR2 as FQNEAQ (reference sequence). V gave up 1 base and J gave up 4 bases; unmatched junction bases: 1. The CDR3 bases are TGTGCCAGCAGCTTAGGACAGGGGGGCACCGGGGAGCTGTTTTTT. The encoded protein is CASSLGQGGTGELFF.

V and J are TRBV27 and TRBJ2-7; 10 bases fit TRBD1. Germline CDR1 is MNHEY and CDR2 is SMNVEV (reference sequence). V lost 0 bases to trimming and J lost 2 bases; unmatched junction nucleotides: 22. This CDR3 is 22 amino acids long. The DNA of the CDR3 is TGTGCCAGCAGTTTATCGATTATTCGGGCTTTACAAGGGACAGGGGATACCTACGAGCAGTACTTC. Protein product: CASSLSIIRALQGTGDTYEQYF.

The rearrangement joins TRBV10-3 to TRBJ1-2, with TRBD1 identical over 8 bases. V shed 2 bases, J shed 7 bases, and the junction held 6 bases outside the gene matches. CDR3 length: 14 residues. Germline V gene sequence: CDR1 ENHRY, CDR2 SYGVKD. The CDR3 DNA reads as TGTGCCATCAGTGAGGGTCAGGGGGCGGGTGGCTACACCTTC. Translating it yields CAISEGQGAGGYTF.

The gene calls are TRBV27 and TRBJ1-4; D is ambiguous. Trimming pared 4 bases from V and 7 bases from J, leaving 13 bases between. Germline loops: CDR1 MNHEY, CDR2 SMNVEV (reference sequence). CDR3 length: 14 residues. Here the CDR3 reads CASSSRPIGEKLFF. CDR3 nucleotide sequence: TGTGCCAGCAGTTCGAGGCCTATTGGTGAAAAACTGTTTTTT.

The chain couples TRBV25-1 to TRBJ2-3; TRBD1 matches at 10 bases. The CDR3 runs to 16 residues. Unmatched junction bases numbered 9, after V lost 5 bases and J lost 4 bases. Looked up from germline, CDR1 is MGHDK and CDR2 is SYGVNS. The CDR3 here is CASSPGTGASPDTQYF. CDR3 nucleotide sequence: TGTGCCAGCAGTCCAGGGACAGGGGCTTCCCCAGATACGCAGTATTTT.

J is TRBJ2-1 and V is TRBV4-2, with D possibly being TRBD2 (7 bases). The length of the CDR3 is 15 residues. Trimming pared 6 bases from V and 0 bases from J, leaving 12 bases between. CDR1 and CDR2 (germline): LGHNA, YNFKEQ. This CDR3 is CASSYGGLSYNEQFF. The CDR3 region has the DNA TGTGCCAGCAGTTACGGGGGGCTCTCCTACAATGAGCAGTTCTTC.

The chain employs TRBV7-9 and TRBJ1-1, with TRBD1 as a possible D gene (6 bases). The V end was cut by 4 bases, the J end by 4 bases, with 22 bases between. CDR1 and CDR2 from the germline V gene are SEHNR and FQNEAQ (reference sequence). The CDR3 covers 17 residues. CDR3 amino acids: CASSSAGHLHRATEAFF. The CDR3 DNA reads TGTGCCAGCAGCTCAGCCGGACATCTTCACAGGGCCACTGAAGCTTTCTTT.

In DNA form, the CDR3 reads TGCAGCGTTCCCGGGACTAGCGGGGGGGCCTACAATGAGCAGTTCTTC. It specifies CSVPGTSGGAYNEQFF. V is TRBV29-1 and J is TRBJ2-1; 16 nucleotides agree with TRBD2. The V segment lost 5 bases and the J segment 2 bases; nucleotides outside the gene matches: 3. The CDR3 has 16 residues. CDR1 and CDR2 (germline): SQVTM, ANQGSEA.

The chain's CDR3 is CASSEQITENTEAFF. In DNA, the CDR3 is TGTGCCAGCAGTGAGCAAATTACAGAGAACACTGAAGCTTTCTTT. The chain has TRBV6-1 and TRBJ1-1; no definite D call. The CDR3 length is 15 residues. V was pared by 3 bases and J by 1 base, with 12 bases between. Germline loops: CDR1 MNHNS, CDR2 SASEGT.

This clone was counted a single time. This chain links TRBV25-1 with TRBJ1-1; D is unclear. CDR1 and CDR2 from the germline V gene are MGHDK and SYGVNS. The CDR3 is made up of 15 amino acids. With 1 base removed from V and 1 base from J, the gap between germline ends came to 10 bases. CDR3: CASSESTTANTEAFF. CDR3 in DNA: TGTGCCAGCAGTGAATCAACCACAGCGAACACTGAAGCTTTCTTT.

This clone was seen just once. This chain connects TRBV6-1 to TRBJ1-1; the D is unclear. CDR3 length: 12 amino acids. V was pared by 5 bases and J by 4 bases, with 8 bases between. Germline CDR1 is MNHNS and CDR2 is SASEGT. The CDR3 nucleotides are TGTGCCAGCAGTTCCCATTCCACTGAAGCTTTCTTT. Translating it yields CASSSHSTEAFF.